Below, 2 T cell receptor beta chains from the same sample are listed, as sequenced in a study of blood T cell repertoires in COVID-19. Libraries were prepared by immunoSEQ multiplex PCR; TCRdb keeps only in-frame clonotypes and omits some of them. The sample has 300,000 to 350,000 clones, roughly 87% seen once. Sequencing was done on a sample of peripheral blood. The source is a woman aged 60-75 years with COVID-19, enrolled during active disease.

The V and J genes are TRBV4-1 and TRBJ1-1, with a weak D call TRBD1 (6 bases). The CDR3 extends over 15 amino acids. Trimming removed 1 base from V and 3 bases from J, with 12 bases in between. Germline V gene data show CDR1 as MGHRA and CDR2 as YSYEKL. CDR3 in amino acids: CASSQVGQRDTEAFF. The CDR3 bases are TGCGCCAGCAGCCAAGTCGGACAGAGGGACACTGAAGCTTTCTTT.

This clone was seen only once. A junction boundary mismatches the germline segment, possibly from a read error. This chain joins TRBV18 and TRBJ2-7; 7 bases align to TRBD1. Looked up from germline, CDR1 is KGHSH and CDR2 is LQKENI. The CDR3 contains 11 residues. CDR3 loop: CASSLDRVKDF. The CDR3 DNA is TGTGCCAGCTCACTCGACAGGGTCAAGGACTTC.